This entry is about one T cell receptor (beta chain). This entry is derived from a study of T cells in Graves' hyperthyroidism and ophthalmopathy. In the study overall: Staff took peripheral blood when the initial diagnosis was made, before any treatment began.

Trimming took off 6 bases at V and 6 bases at J, with 17 bases between the two ends. Germline CDR1 SQVTM, CDR2 ANQGSEA. CDR3 length: 13 amino acids. RNA transcripts were the template for amplifying TCR beta CDR3 regions. HTBI primers were the set used in a first-round RT-PCR of the TCR CDR3. One entry per CDR3 protein, called by TCRdb with MiXCR from the multiplex PCR reads. The data hold hundreds of thousands of distinct CDR3 sequences, with more than 20% observed a single time. The source material was blood. The chain recombines TRBV29-1 with TRBJ1-1; D might be TRBD1 (5 bases). The sequence was obtained from a man under 40 with Graves' ophthalmopathy. CDR3 coding DNA: TGCAGCGTAGAATTTCGACAGCTCTCTGAAGCTTTCTTT. The encoded protein is CSVEFRQLSEAFF.